The sequence of this TCR beta chain was determined in a study of CD4 T cells in relation to SARS-CoV-2 and coronaviruses. Study-wide background: PBMCs were cultured with antigen for roughly nine days before TCR beta sequencing. The HLA restriction of the shared crossreactive spike epitopes was mapped.

Concerning this clone itself: Its antigen is still unknown.

Sequencing used immunoSEQ multiplex PCR; TCRdb keeps in-frame clones, though not all of them. Of about 29,000 clones in the sample, roughly 76% were seen once. The trim removed 3 bases at V and 0 bases at J, leaving 1 base unmatched. There are 16 residues in the CDR3. CDR1 and CDR2 from the germline V gene are MNHNS and SASEGT. Before the COVID-19 pandemic, during about 2011-2019, CD4+ T cells were taken from unexposed donors. The cells were cultured for less than twelve days before CD4+ T cells were isolated. The V gene is TRBV6-1, the J gene TRBJ2-3; 12 bases line up with TRBD2. Sequenced: CD4+ T cells from PBMCs, cultured in vitro. This sequence was found in a human donor in good health. CDR3 residues: CASSELAGGSTDTQYF. CDR3 nucleotides: TGTGCCAGCAGTGAGCTAGCGGGGGGGAGCACAGATACGCAGTATTTT.